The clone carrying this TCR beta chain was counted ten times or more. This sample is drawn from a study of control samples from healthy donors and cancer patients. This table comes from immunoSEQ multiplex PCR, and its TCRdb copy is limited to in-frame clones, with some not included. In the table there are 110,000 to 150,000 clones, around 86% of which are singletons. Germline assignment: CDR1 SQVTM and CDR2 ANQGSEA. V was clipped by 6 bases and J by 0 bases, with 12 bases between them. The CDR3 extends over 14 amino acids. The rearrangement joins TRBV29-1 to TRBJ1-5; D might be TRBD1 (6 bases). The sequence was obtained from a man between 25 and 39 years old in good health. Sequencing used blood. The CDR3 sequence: CSVGGTNSNQPQHF. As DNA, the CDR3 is TGCAGCGTGGGGGGGACAAATAGCAATCAGCCCCAGCATTTT.